This T cell receptor beta chain is from a study of T cell repertoires in cytomegalovirus infection. Study overall: Indications came from public TCR beta signatures; they pointed to CMV infection and to a matching HLA type.

TCRdb used MiXCR to reprocess the reads, holding one entry per CDR3 protein. The sample holds about 920,000 distinct CDR3 sequences, roughly 31% seen once. Looked up from germline, CDR1 is MGHRA and CDR2 is YSYEKL. The CDR3 length is 15 residues. With V trimmed by 3 bases and J by 3 bases, 6 bases remained unmatched. A few counts support this clonotype. Its antigen remains unknown. Whole-study results and caveats: There were carriers of CMV plus the relevant HLA, and cumulative public TCR beta family frequency identified them.

Sequenced here: cultured CD8+ T cells from PBMCs, sampled from culture after CMV antigen stimulation. This TCR was recovered from a human donor in good health (CMV status not recorded). Some clones in this sample may be carry-over from other donors' samples. The chain employs TRBV4-1 and TRBJ2-7, with 9 bases identical to TRBD1. This CDR3 is CASSQDRGRLYEQYF. In nucleotides, the CDR3 is TGCGCCAGCAGCCAGGACAGGGGAAGACTCTACGAGCAGTACTTC.